The TCR beta chain under discussion was sequenced for a study of blood T cell repertoires in COVID-19. Study as a whole: Samples representing acute and convalescent COVID-19 were sourced from the United States, Italy and Spain. Nucleic acid was either cDNA or gDNA, and it came from T cells, B-cell-depleted T cells, or PBMCs.

Per the original data handling: Amplification of reference gene primers was used by the study to estimate nucleated cell counts. The data were produced by immunoSEQ multiplex PCR, yet TCRdb's version contains in-frame clones alone and is incomplete. V, J and clone size are those of that table, while D and trimming were read from the DNA. The sample contains 190,000 or so clones, approximately 87% of which appear only once. Germline V CDR1 and CDR2: SEHNR, FQNEAQ (reference sequence). The CDR3 consists of 15 residues. V lost 1 base and J 3 bases, leaving 11 bases between the germline ends. The chain is built from TRBV7-9 and TRBJ2-3, with D perhaps matching TRBD1 (6 bases). Sequencing input: peripheral blood. The origin of this receptor is a man in his sixties who had recovered from COVID-19. CDR3 residues: CASSLVQGWTDTQYF. The CDR3 DNA reads as TGTGCCAGCAGCTTAGTGCAGGGGTGGACAGATACGCAGTATTTT.